A single sample is the source of the 30 T cell receptor beta chains below, sequenced in a study of blood T cell repertoires in COVID-19. Clones were sequenced by immunoSEQ multiplex PCR, and TCRdb holds only the in-frame ones, with some missing. This sample carries around 40,000 clones, approximately 84% of them seen once, and the ten largest clones take roughly an eighth. The material sequenced was peripheral blood. These receptors were taken from a human donor in a cohort sampled during active COVID-19.

This clone was seen once. The same CDR3 is also encoded by other DNA sequences in this sample. J is TRBJ2-3 and V is TRBV10-3; tentatively, D is TRBD2 (7 bases). The CDR3 length is 15 residues. Germline values: CDR1 ENHRY, CDR2 SYGVKD. V lost 4 bases and J lost 0, with 11 bases in between. CDR3: CAISVGGASTDTQYF. The CDR3 coding sequence is TGTGCCATCAGTGTAGGGGGGGCAAGCACAGATACGCAGTATTTT.

The V and J genes are TRBV11-3 and TRBJ2-1, with 10 bases fitting TRBD2. The trim removed 5 bases at V and 9 bases at J, leaving 4 bases unmatched. The germline V gene has CDR1 SGHNT and CDR2 YENEEA. This CDR3 has 13 amino acids. The CDR3 spells CASSLLAGGEQFF. CDR3 in DNA: TGTGCCAGCAGCCTATTAGCGGGGGGTGAGCAGTTCTTC.

The rearrangement links TRBV4-1 to TRBJ1-1, with D perhaps TRBD1 (5 bases). V was pared by 1 base and J by 0 bases, with 9 bases between. CDR3 length: 15 amino acids. Germline loops: CDR1 MGHRA, CDR2 YSYEKL. For the CDR3, the DNA is TGCGCCAGCAGCCAAGGGGAGGGGCTGAACACTGAAGCTTTCTTT. Protein sequence: CASSQGEGLNTEAFF.

The chain couples TRBV3-1 (or the pseudogene TRBV3-2) to TRBJ2-3, with 16 nucleotides matching TRBD2. The V segment lost 3 bases and the J segment 4 bases; nucleotides outside the gene matches: 4. Germline V gene lookup returns CDR1 LGHDT and CDR2 YNNKEL (reference sequence). The CDR3 has 17 residues. The CDR3 DNA follows: TGTGCCAGCAGCCAGGGACTAGCGGGGGGGCAGGCAGATACGCAGTATTTT. This encodes CASSQGLAGGQADTQYF.

This clone turned up a few times. The chain combines TRBV6-1 with TRBJ1-5; tentatively, D is TRBD1 (5 bases). Germline V gene lookup returns CDR1 MNHNS and CDR2 SASEGT. CDR3 length: 18 amino acids. V gave up 3 bases and J gave up 0 bases, with 18 bases separating them. CDR3 region: CASSDGGPNRGSNQPQHF. In DNA form, the CDR3 reads TGTGCCAGCAGTGACGGGGGTCCTAATCGGGGTAGCAATCAGCCCCAGCATTTT.

The rearrangement links TRBV6-5 to TRBJ1-2, with a weak D call TRBD1 (6 bases). Germline V gives CDR1 MNHEY, CDR2 SVGAGI. Trimming removed 6 bases at V and 8 bases at J, with 16 bases between. This CDR3 comprises 13 residues. The CDR3 DNA is TGTGCCAGCAGACCCACAGGGATTCGCGGCTACACCTTC. This gives the protein CASRPTGIRGYTF.

V and J are TRBV19 and TRBJ2-3, with TRBD2 matching over 8 bases. This CDR3 has 15 amino acids. CDR1 is LNHDA and CDR2 is SQIVND in the germline V gene (reference sequence). J lost 4 bases, V lost 3 bases, and 6 bases had no gene match. CDR3 sequence reads: CASSMLAGGADTQYF. Here the CDR3 DNA reads TGTGCCAGTAGTATGCTCGCGGGGGGTGCAGATACGCAGTATTTT.

The V and J genes are TRBV2 and TRBJ1-6; possible D gene TRBD1, 6 bases. This CDR3 is 14 amino acids long. Germline-derived CDR1 and CDR2 are SNHLY and FYNNEI. The V gene lost 5 bases and the J gene lost 7 bases, with 12 bases spanning the gap. The DNA for the CDR3 is TGTGCCAGCAGTCCGGGACAAGAGAATTCACCCCTCCACTTT. It yields the protein CASSPGQENSPLHF.

The chain employs TRBV7-9 and TRBJ1-5; D unclear. Trimming left V 5 bases short and J 2 bases short, with 7 bases between. CDR1 and CDR2 from the germline V gene are SEHNR and FQNEAQ (reference sequence). The length of the CDR3 is 13 residues. CDR3 nucleotide sequence: TGTGCCAGCAGCCGGGGTGGCAATCAGCCCCAGCATTTT. As protein: CASSRGGNQPQHF.

The sample holds a few counts of this clone. V is TRBV9 and J is TRBJ1-1; 8 positions match TRBD1. The germline V gene encodes CDR1 SGDLS and CDR2 YYNGEE. Germline trimming cut 1 base from V and 5 bases from J; bases unmatched to any gene: 4. CDR3 length equals 14 residues. CDR3: CASSVSTGETEAFF. CDR3 bases: TGTGCCAGCAGCGTATCGACAGGGGAGACTGAAGCTTTCTTT.

The chain recombines TRBV11-2 with TRBJ2-3, with 7 bases fitting TRBD1. The CDR3 contains 15 residues. Germline CDR1 SGHAT, CDR2 FQNNGV. V was clipped by 3 bases and J by 2 bases; unmatched bases: 5. The DNA for the CDR3 is TGTGCCAGCAGCTTGAGAGGACAGGACACAGATACGCAGTATTTT. Translated, it gives CASSLRGQDTDTQYF.

Only a few counts were recorded for this clone. The rearrangement joins TRBV5-4 to TRBJ2-1; D unresolved. Trimming pared 1 base from V and 0 bases from J, leaving 8 bases between. The CDR3 length is 15 residues. Germline-derived CDR1 and CDR2 are SGHNT and YYREEE (reference sequence). Here the CDR3 reads CASSLNPSSYNEQFF. CDR3 DNA sequence: TGTGCCAGCAGCTTGAACCCCAGCTCCTACAATGAGCAGTTCTTC.

The chain combines TRBV5-5 with TRBJ1-1, with TRBD1 identical over 10 bases. V shed 4 bases, J shed 5 bases, and the junction held 8 bases outside the gene matches. CDR1 SGHKS and CDR2 YYEKEE come from the germline V gene (reference sequence). The CDR3 runs 15 residues. This CDR3 is CASSEDRGTGTEAFF. The CDR3, as DNA: TGTGCCAGCAGCGAGGACAGGGGGACAGGGACTGAAGCTTTCTTT.

This chain links TRBV5-1 with TRBJ1-6; D gene uncertain. The CDR3 is 13 amino acids. CDR1 and CDR2 from the germline V gene are SGHRS and YFSETQ. V was pared by 0 bases and J by 6 bases, with 4 bases between. DNA of the CDR3: TGCGCCAGCAGCTTGGGAGCTAATTCACCCCTCCACTTT. It encodes CASSLGANSPLHF.

CDR3 region: CASSLNAIDTQYF. The CDR3 DNA is TGTGCCAGCAGCTTAAACGCGATAGATACGCAGTATTTT. This chain joins TRBV7-3 and TRBJ2-3; D remains ambiguous. The CDR3 has 13 residues. V dropped 1 base and J dropped 5 bases, with 7 bases sitting between them. Per the germline V gene, CDR1 is SGHTA and CDR2 is FQGTGA.

V usage is TRBV7-3 and J usage is TRBJ2-2; unclear D gene. The CDR3 has 14 residues. Trimming cost V 4 bases and J 2 bases, with 8 bases left between them. Germline V gene sequence: CDR1 SGHTA, CDR2 FQGTGA. The CDR3: CASSSTPNTGELFF. In nucleotides, the CDR3 is TGTGCCAGCAGCTCGACACCCAACACCGGGGAGCTGTTTTTT.

The chain uses TRBV9 and TRBJ1-1; 7 bases map to TRBD1. The CDR3 is 14 amino acids. Germline V gene sequence: CDR1 SGDLS, CDR2 YYNGEE. The J segment lost 10 bases and the V segment lost 4 bases, leaving 13 bases of the junction unmatched. The CDR3 protein is CASSPRDREMGAFF. DNA for the CDR3: TGTGCCAGCAGCCCGCGGGACAGAGAGATGGGAGCTTTCTTT.

The chain recombines TRBV10-3 with TRBJ2-7, with TRBD2 as a possible D gene (6 bases). V was trimmed by 8 bases and J by 6 bases, leaving 17 bases between them. This CDR3 is built from 13 residues. Germline V gene sequence: CDR1 ENHRY, CDR2 SYGVKD. The DNA for the CDR3 is TGTGCCATCCGCGGCGGGGATTTGGCCGAGCAGTACTTC. Translated: CAIRGGDLAEQYF.

The CDR3 spells CASRFRDRVLDGELFF. The CDR3 region has the DNA TGTGCCAGCAGGTTCCGGGACAGGGTCTTGGACGGGGAGCTGTTTTTT. J is TRBJ2-2 and V is TRBV11-2, with 9 bases aligning to TRBD1. The V gene's germline CDR1 is SGHAT and CDR2 FQNNGV. There are 16 residues in the CDR3. V gave up 6 bases and J gave up 7 bases; unmatched junction bases: 12.

This chain uses TRBV5-4 with TRBJ1-1; maybe TRBD1 (5 bases). V was shortened by 0 bases and J by 1 base, with 13 bases between the two germline ends. The germline V gene has CDR1 SGHNT and CDR2 YYREEE (reference sequence). This CDR3 is 16 amino acids long. The CDR3 region is CASSLGGGSKNTEAFF. The DNA of the CDR3 is TGTGCCAGCAGCTTGGGGGGCGGGAGCAAGAACACTGAAGCTTTCTTT.

The genes are TRBV18 and TRBJ2-5, with 13 bases matching TRBD2. J lost 5 bases, V lost 0 bases, and 0 bases had no gene match. Per the germline V gene, CDR1 is KGHSH and CDR2 is LQKENI. The length of the CDR3 is 15 residues. CDR3 sequence (DNA): TGTGCCAGCTCACCACCGGGACTAGCGGGGGAGACCCAGTACTTC. Translated: CASSPPGLAGETQYF.

The gene calls are TRBV29-1 and TRBJ2-1; tentative D call: TRBD1 (6 bases). Trimming stripped 6 bases from V and 9 bases from J, with 27 bases between. This CDR3 comprises 16 residues. CDR1 and CDR2 (germline): SQVTM, ANQGSEA. CDR3 residues: CSVGPSATGSSGEQFF. The CDR3 bases are TGCAGCGTAGGCCCCTCCGCGACAGGCTCCTCGGGTGAGCAGTTCTTC.

This clone was seen a handful of times. J is TRBJ2-1 and V is TRBV7-9; 7 nucleotides agree with TRBD1. The J segment lost 11 bases and the V segment lost 5 bases, leaving 6 bases of the junction unmatched. Germline values: CDR1 SEHNR, CDR2 FQNEAQ (reference sequence). This CDR3 is 12 amino acids long. CDR3 coding DNA: TGTGCCAGCAGCATCCGACAGGGTCAGCAGTTCTTC. It specifies CASSIRQGQQFF.

The count of this clone is one. This chain links TRBV5-4 with TRBJ1-2; the match to TRBD1 covers 10 bases. V was pared by 6 bases and J by 4 bases, with 6 bases of the junction left unmatched. Germline V CDR1 and CDR2: SGHNT, YYREEE (reference sequence). CDR3 length: 14 residues. The CDR3 sequence is CASNFRDRGYGYTF. The CDR3 coding sequence is TGTGCCAGCAACTTCCGGGACAGGGGCTATGGCTACACCTTC.

The gene calls are TRBV11-1 and TRBJ2-1, with 7 bases that match TRBD2. Germline values: CDR1 SGHAT, CDR2 FQDESV (reference sequence). The V and J ends lost 5 bases and 5 bases, in that order; junction bases with no gene match: 12. This CDR3 is built from 16 residues. The CDR3 DNA reads as TGTGCCAGCAGCCCCGGTGTGGGCCGGGGGGACAATGAGCAGTTCTTC. This encodes CASSPGVGRGDNEQFF.

This chain joins TRBV19 and TRBJ2-7, with TRBD1 identical over 7 bases. The germline V gene has CDR1 LNHDA and CDR2 SQIVND (reference sequence). The CDR3 spans 17 residues. With 9 bases clipped from V and 0 bases from J, the junction kept 17 bases outside the gene matches. The DNA for the CDR3 is TGTGCCAGCTCGGACAGGCTATCGTCCCAAACCTCCTACGAGCAGTACTTC. This encodes CASSDRLSSQTSYEQYF.

V usage is TRBV5-1 and J usage is TRBJ2-7; 11 bases fit TRBD1. CDR1 is SGHRS, CDR2 YFSETQ, per germline. The junction had 8 bases not matched to a gene; V was cut back by 4 bases and J by 5 bases. This CDR3 is built from 15 residues. The CDR3 is CASSIRDRGLDEQYF. For the CDR3, the DNA is TGCGCCAGCAGCATCCGGGACAGGGGGTTGGACGAGCAGTACTTC.

The rearrangement joins TRBV5-4 to TRBJ1-2, with 7 bases fitting TRBD1. The CDR3 is 13 amino acids. J gave up 3 bases and V 4 bases, and 3 bases lay outside the gene matches. CDR1 and CDR2 from the germline V gene are SGHNT and YYREEE (reference sequence). CDR3 sequence: CASSEGTDYGYTF. CDR3 bases: TGTGCCAGCAGCGAAGGGACAGACTATGGCTACACCTTC.

The chain links TRBV12-3 or TRBV12-4 to TRBJ2-2; TRBD2 might be the D (6 bases). This CDR3 comprises 13 residues. Trimming pared 6 bases from V and 8 bases from J, leaving 13 bases between. CDR3 protein: CASSPGAGGELFF. DNA for the CDR3: TGTGCCAGCAGCCCCGGGGCGGGGGGGGAGCTGTTTTTT.

The rearrangement uses TRBV9 and TRBJ1-1, with D unclear. CDR1 is SGDLS, CDR2 YYNGEE, per germline. CDR3 size: 13 residues. Trimming left V 4 bases short and J 6 bases short, with 13 bases between. The CDR3 DNA reads as TGTGCCAGCAGCCCTCGGGGAGGTCCTGAAGCTTTCTTT. This codes for CASSPRGGPEAFF.